This TCR beta chain derives from a study of blood T cell repertoires in COVID-19. Study as a whole: T cells, B-cell-depleted T cells, or PBMCs supplied cDNA or gDNA.

The V gene's germline CDR1 is GTSNPN and CDR2 SVGIG (reference sequence). The CDR3 runs 12 residues. Germline trimming cut 7 bases from V and 2 bases from J; bases unmatched to any gene: 4. The assay was immunoSEQ multiplex PCR, and TCRdb's table has in-frame clones only and misses some. Altogether around 140,000 clones are present, roughly 88% being singletons, with the ten largest covering less than 2.5%. This clonotype was sampled from a man between 65 and 85 years old with active COVID-19. The sequenced material came from peripheral blood. V gene TRBV30 combines with J gene TRBJ2-7; the match to TRBD2 covers 8 bases. In DNA, the CDR3 is TGTGCCTCGGAAGCGGGGGCCTACGAGCAGTACTTC. It specifies CASEAGAYEQYF.